What follows are 7 T cell receptor beta chains derived from one specimen sequenced in a study of cytomegalovirus exposure and HLA in healthy donors. Primers included in the PCR were 60 Vbeta and 13 Jbeta primers. This table comes from immunoSEQ multiplex PCR, and its TCRdb copy is limited to in-frame clones, with some not included. The repertoire includes some 140,000 clones, about four fifths of them detected once, and roughly 2.8% sits in the top ten. Sequenced input: PBMCs. Receptor source: a man aged 18 to 35 in good health and CMV-seronegative.

This clone was found once. The CDR3 sequence: CASSSGQGGLSTEAFF. The CDR3 coding sequence is TGCGCCAGCAGCTCCGGACAGGGTGGTTTATCCACTGAAGCTTTCTTT. The chain joins TRBV5-1 to TRBJ1-1; 8 bases are a match to TRBD1. CDR3 length: 16 residues. Germline V gene lookup returns CDR1 SGHRS and CDR2 YFSETQ. V gave up 3 bases and J gave up 4 bases; unmatched junction bases: 11.

CDR3 sequence reads: CASRSGGDSNEQFF. In nucleotides, the CDR3 is TGTGCCAGCAGGAGCGGGGGGGATTCCAATGAGCAGTTCTTC. The chain has TRBV6-1 and TRBJ2-1, with 10 positions matching TRBD2. The V gene end was trimmed by 6 bases and the J gene end by 6 bases; junction bases not matched to a gene: 5. The germline V gene has CDR1 MNHNS and CDR2 SASEGT. This CDR3 comprises 14 residues.

The chain combines TRBV23-1 with TRBJ2-7; D is uncertain. TRBV23-1 is an ORF, with its function uncertain. The CDR3 sequence is 11 residues long. The germline V and J ends were trimmed by 3 bases and 3 bases, with 3 bases remaining between them. The CDR3 nucleotides are TGCGCCAGCAGTCAGAGCTACGAGCAGTACTTC. It translates to CASSQSYEQYF.

This chain uses TRBV27 with TRBJ2-1; 8 bases line up with TRBD2. Germline CDR1 reads MNHEY; CDR2 reads SMNVEV (reference sequence). Trimming cost V 3 bases and J 0 bases; bases outside gene matches: 1. The CDR3 covers 15 residues. CDR3 DNA sequence: TGTGCCAGCAGTTTTGGGACTAGCTCCTACAATGAGCAGTTCTTC. The encoded protein is CASSFGTSSYNEQFF.

V and J are TRBV7-8 and TRBJ2-1, with D possibly being TRBD1 (6 bases). The length of the CDR3 is 15 residues. Germline values: CDR1 SGHVS, CDR2 FQNEAQ. Trimming took 5 bases from V and 0 from J, leaving 11 bases between them. CDR3: CASSQGTTSYNEQFF. The CDR3 DNA reads TGTGCCAGCAGCCAGGGGACCACCTCCTACAATGAGCAGTTCTTC.

The gene calls are TRBV4-2 and TRBJ1-6; D remains ambiguous. Germline CDR1 is LGHNA and CDR2 is YNFKEQ. CDR3 size: 14 residues. V dropped 8 bases and J dropped 9 bases, with 17 bases sitting between them. Here the CDR3 reads CASQQPESGSPLHF. The CDR3 DNA follows: TGTGCCAGCCAGCAGCCAGAGTCAGGTTCACCCCTCCACTTT.

This chain uses TRBV7-8 with TRBJ1-2; no definite D call. The V end was cut by 5 bases, the J end by 4 bases, with 17 bases between. From germline, CDR1 is SGHVS and CDR2 FQNEAQ. This CDR3 is 15 amino acids long. This CDR3 is CASSPSLGRSYGYTF. CDR3 in DNA: TGTGCCAGCAGCCCCAGCTTAGGCAGGTCCTATGGCTACACCTTC.